What follows describes a single T cell receptor (beta chain). The sample originates from a study of shared clonotypes between healthy human individuals. The assay was immunoSEQ multiplex PCR, and TCRdb's table has in-frame clones only and misses some. The sample contains around 2,100,000 clones, about 95% of which appear only once. Only CD45RO-negative cells positively selected for CCR7 counted as naive CD8 cells, so terminally differentiated effector memory CD45RA+ cells were excluded. The CDR3 spans 17 residues. Germline V lookup: CDR1 SGHDT, CDR2 YYEEEE. V was clipped by 4 bases and J by 0 bases; unmatched bases: 8.

The sequenced sample was naive CD8+ T cells sorted from blood. The chain joins TRBV5-6 to TRBJ1-1; 11 positions match TRBD1. The receptor was isolated from a man aged 18 to 30 in good health. The DNA of the CDR3 is TGTGCCAGCAGCCCGCTGGGACAGGGGGGATTGAACACTGAAGCTTTCTTT. Residues: CASSPLGQGGLNTEAFF.